The clone carrying this T cell receptor beta chain was counted a few times. The CDR3 length is 14 residues. Germline CDR1 MDHEN, CDR2 SYDVKM. The V and J ends lost 6 bases and 7 bases, in that order; junction bases with no gene match: 8. In Seattle, patients joined the study during active infection and were tracked longitudinally. The record originates from a study of blood T cell repertoires in COVID-19. Whole-study context: Nucleic acid was either cDNA or gDNA, and it came from T cells, B-cell-depleted T cells, or PBMCs.

Clones were read by immunoSEQ multiplex PCR, and TCRdb kept only the in-frame ones, dropping some. The table includes tens of thousands of clones, about 83% detected once. The sample consisted of peripheral blood. This chain uses TRBV28 with TRBJ1-4; the match to TRBD1 covers 7 bases. This receptor was obtained from a woman aged 60-75 years with COVID-19, enrolled during active disease. The CDR3 DNA is TGTGCCAGCAGGCAAACAGGGGCGGGTGAAAAACTGTTTTTT. This codes for CASRQTGAGEKLFF. The full variable domain, with the rest looked up from reference TRBV28 and TRBJ1-4, is DVKVTQSSRYLVKRTGEKVFLECVQDMDHENMFWYRQDPGLGLRLIYFSYDVKMKEKGDIPEGYSVSREKKERFSLILESASTNQTSMYLCASRQTGAGEKLFFGSGTQLSVL.